This TCR beta chain was captured in a study of T cells after yellow fever vaccination. Study background: Preparation of fractions with low cell numbers was performed using SMART-Seq v4 Ultra Low Input. General study points: Clones that expanded after primary vaccination mostly reappeared after the booster (approximately 96% CD4, 88% CD8). From the bulk population, abundant clonotypes could contaminate and appear within FACS-sorted repertoires.

V gave up 3 bases and J gave up 1 base; unmatched junction bases: 11. The V gene's germline CDR1 is SGHRS and CDR2 YFSETQ. The CDR3 loop spans 20 amino acids. As for this clonotype: Its antigen is not known.

A universal primer site and UMIs were added as TCR cDNA was made by 5'RACE template switching. From the 5' RACE reads, TCRdb called clonotypes with MiXCR, one entry per CDR3 protein. The repertoire consists of approximately 260,000 distinct CDR3 sequences, with 5.2% occurring once and the leading ten covering 2.5% to 4%. The source of this sequence is a young man who received the YFV17D yellow fever vaccine. Sequencing used CD4+ T cells sorted from PBMCs, obtained on the day of the yellow fever booster vaccination. The chain has TRBV5-1 and TRBJ2-6; TRBD1 agrees at 12 bases. CDR3 loop: CASSWDRGRILASGANVLTF. DNA for the CDR3: TGCGCCAGCAGCTGGGACAGGGGGCGCATATTGGCGTCTGGGGCCAACGTCCTGACTTTC. The complete variable domain, with remaining parts taken from reference TRBV5-1 and TRBJ2-6, reads KAGVTQTPRYLIKTRGQQVTLSCSPISGHRSVSWYQQTPGQGLQFLFEYFSETQRNKGNFPGRFSGRQFSNSRSEMNVSTLELGDSALYLCASSWDRGRILASGANVLTFGAGSRLTVL.